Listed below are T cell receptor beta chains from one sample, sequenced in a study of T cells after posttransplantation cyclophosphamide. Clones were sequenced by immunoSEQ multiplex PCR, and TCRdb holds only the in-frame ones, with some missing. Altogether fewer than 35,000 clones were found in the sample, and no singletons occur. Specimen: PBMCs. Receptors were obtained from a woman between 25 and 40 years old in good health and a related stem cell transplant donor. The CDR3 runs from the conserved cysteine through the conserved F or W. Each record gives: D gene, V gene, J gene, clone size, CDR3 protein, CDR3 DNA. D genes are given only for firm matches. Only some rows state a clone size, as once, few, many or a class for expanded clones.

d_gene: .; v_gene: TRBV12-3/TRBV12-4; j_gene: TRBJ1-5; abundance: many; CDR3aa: CASSFGGDSNQPQHF; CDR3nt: TGTGCCAGCAGTTTTGGAGGGGACTCCAATCAGCCCCAGCATTTT
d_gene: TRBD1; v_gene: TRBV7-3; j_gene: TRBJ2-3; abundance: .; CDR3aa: CASSFGQGNRWNTQYF; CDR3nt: TGTGCCAGCAGCTTCGGACAGGGGAATCGATGGAATACGCAGTATTTT
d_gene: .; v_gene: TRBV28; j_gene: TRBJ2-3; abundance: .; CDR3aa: CASSLSRGMDTQYF; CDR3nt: TGTGCCAGCAGTTTATCACGGGGAATGGATACGCAGTATTTT
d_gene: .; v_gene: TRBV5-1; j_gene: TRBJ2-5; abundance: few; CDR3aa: CASSLRRGETQYF; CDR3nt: TGCGCCAGCAGCTTGAGGCGGGGAGAGACCCAGTACTTC
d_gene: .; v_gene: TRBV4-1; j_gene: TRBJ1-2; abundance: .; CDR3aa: CASSQAGGNYGYTF; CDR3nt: TGCGCCAGCAGCCAAGCCGGCGGAAACTATGGCTACACCTTC
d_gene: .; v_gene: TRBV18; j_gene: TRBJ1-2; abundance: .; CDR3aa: CASSPQGNSPYGYTF; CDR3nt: TGTGCCAGCTCACCCCAGGGGAACAGCCCCTATGGCTACACCTTC
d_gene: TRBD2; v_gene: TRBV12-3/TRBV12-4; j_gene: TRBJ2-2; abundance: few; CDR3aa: CASSFEGLAGDFGELFF; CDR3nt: TGTGCCAGCAGTTTCGAGGGACTAGCGGGGGACTTCGGGGAGCTGTTTTTT
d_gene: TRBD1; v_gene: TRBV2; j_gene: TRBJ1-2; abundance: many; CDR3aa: CASSTPQGHYYGYTF; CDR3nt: TGTGCCAGCAGTACTCCACAGGGGCACTACTATGGCTACACCTTC
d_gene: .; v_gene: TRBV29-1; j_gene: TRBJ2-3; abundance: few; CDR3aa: CSVDRGIDTQYF; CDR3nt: TGCAGCGTTGATCGGGGGATTGATACGCAGTATTTT
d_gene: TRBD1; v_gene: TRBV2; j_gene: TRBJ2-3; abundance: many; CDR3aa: CASESGTGTDTQYF; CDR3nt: TGTGCCAGCGAGTCCGGGACAGGGACAGATACGCAGTATTTT
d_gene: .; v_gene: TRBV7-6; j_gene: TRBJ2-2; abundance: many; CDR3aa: CASSLVDGELFF; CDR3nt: TGTGCCAGCAGCTTAGTAGACGGGGAGCTGTTTTTT
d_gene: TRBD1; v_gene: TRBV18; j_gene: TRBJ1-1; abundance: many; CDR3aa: CASSLNAGTGGLNTEAFF; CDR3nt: TGTGCCAGCTCACTGAACGCCGGGACAGGGGGTCTGAACACTGAAGCTTTCTTT
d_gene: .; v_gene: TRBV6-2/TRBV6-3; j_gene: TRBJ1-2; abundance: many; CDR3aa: CASSYHGLLSYTF; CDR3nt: TGTGCCAGCAGTTACCACGGACTGTTGAGCTACACCTTC
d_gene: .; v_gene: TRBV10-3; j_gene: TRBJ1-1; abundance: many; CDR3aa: CAISEYREEGEAFF; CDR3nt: TGTGCCATCAGTGAATACAGGGAGGAGGGTGAAGCTTTCTTT
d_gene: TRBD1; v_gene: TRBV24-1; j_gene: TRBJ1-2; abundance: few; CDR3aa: CATSDPGGDYGYTF; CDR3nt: TGTGCCACCAGTGACCCAGGGGGCGACTATGGCTACACCTTC
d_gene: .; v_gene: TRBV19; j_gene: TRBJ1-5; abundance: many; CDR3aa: CASYDPGRAHQPQHF; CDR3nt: TGTGCCAGCTACGACCCGGGCAGGGCCCATCAGCCCCAGCATTTT
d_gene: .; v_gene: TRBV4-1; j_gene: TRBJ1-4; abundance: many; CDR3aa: CASSQEQGGIEKLFF; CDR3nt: TGCGCCAGCAGCCAAGAACAGGGTGGAATTGAAAAACTGTTTTTT
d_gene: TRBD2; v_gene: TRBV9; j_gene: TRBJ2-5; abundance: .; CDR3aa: CASSVGGLAVRETQYF; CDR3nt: TGTGCCAGCAGCGTAGGCGGGCTAGCGGTTAGGGAGACCCAGTACTTC
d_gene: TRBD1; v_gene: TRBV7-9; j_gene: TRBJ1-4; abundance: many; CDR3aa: CASSFVKTGNEKLFF; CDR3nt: TGTGCCAGCAGCTTCGTAAAGACAGGGAACGAAAAACTGTTTTTT
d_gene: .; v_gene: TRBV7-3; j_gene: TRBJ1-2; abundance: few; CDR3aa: CASSAGGGYGYTF; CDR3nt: TGTGCCAGCAGCGCCGGGGGAGGCTATGGCTACACCTTC
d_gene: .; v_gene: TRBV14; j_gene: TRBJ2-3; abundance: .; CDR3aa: CASSQDWAGRDTQYF; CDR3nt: TGTGCCAGCAGCCAAGACTGGGCAGGGAGGGATACGCAGTATTTT
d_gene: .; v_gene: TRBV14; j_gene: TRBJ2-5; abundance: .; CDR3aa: CASSQEKGVQETQYF; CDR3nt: TGTGCCAGCAGCCAAGAAAAGGGGGTCCAAGAGACCCAGTACTTC
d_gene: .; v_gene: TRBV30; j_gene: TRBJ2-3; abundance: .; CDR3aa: CAWSVPPGDTQYF; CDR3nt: TGTGCCTGGAGTGTCCCGCCCGGGGATACGCAGTATTTT
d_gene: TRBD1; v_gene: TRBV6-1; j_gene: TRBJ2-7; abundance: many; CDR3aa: CASSELVRGPHEQYF; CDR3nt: TGTGCCAGCAGTGAACTTGTGAGGGGGCCCCACGAGCAGTACTTC
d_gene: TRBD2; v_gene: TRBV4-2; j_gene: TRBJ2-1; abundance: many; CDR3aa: CASSRAGVEINEQFF; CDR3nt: TGTGCCAGCAGCCGAGCGGGAGTAGAGATTAATGAGCAGTTCTTC
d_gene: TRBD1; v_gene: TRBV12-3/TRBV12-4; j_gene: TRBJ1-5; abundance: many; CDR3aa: CASSLGVGTGRNQPQHF; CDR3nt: TGTGCCAGCAGTTTGGGGGTCGGGACAGGTCGCAATCAGCCCCAGCATTTT
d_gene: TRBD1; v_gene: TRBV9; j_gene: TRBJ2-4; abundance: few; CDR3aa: CASSERQGQGHLKNIQYF; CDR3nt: TGTGCCAGCAGCGAACGGCAAGGACAGGGACACCTCAAAAACATTCAGTACTTC
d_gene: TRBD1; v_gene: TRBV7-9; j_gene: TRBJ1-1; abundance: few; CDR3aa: CASSGGQGRGEAFF; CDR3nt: TGTGCCAGCAGCGGGGGACAGGGCCGAGGTGAAGCTTTCTTT
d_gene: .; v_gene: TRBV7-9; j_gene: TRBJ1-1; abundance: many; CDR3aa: CASSSEGVGTEAFF; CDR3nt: TGTGCCAGCAGTTCTGAGGGGGTTGGGACTGAAGCTTTCTTT
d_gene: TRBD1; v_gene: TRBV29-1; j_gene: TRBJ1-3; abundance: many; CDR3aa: CSMMKGAGGNTIYF; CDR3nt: TGCAGCATGATGAAGGGGGCGGGTGGAAACACCATATATTTT
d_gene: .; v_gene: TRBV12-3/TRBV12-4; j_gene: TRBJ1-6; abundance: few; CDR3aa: CASGRGNSGSPLHF; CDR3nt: TGTGCCAGCGGCAGGGGTAATTCAGGTTCACCCCTCCACTTT
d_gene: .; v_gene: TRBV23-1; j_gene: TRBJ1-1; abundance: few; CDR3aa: CASSQCGHQNTEAFF; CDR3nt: TGCGCCAGCAGTCAATGTGGACACCAGAACACTGAAGCTTTCTTT
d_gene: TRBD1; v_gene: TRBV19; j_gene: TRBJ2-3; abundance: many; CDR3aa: CASSFTGGEPQYF; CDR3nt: TGTGCCAGTAGTTTCACAGGGGGCGAGCCGCAGTATTTT
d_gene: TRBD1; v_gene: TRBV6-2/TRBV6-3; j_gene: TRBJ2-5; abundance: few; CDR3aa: CASRPRDRGRRETQYF; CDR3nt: TGTGCCAGCAGACCCCGGGACAGGGGGCGACGAGAGACCCAGTACTTC
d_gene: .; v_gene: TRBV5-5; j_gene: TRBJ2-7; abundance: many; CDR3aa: CASSLGHSYEQYF; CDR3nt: TGTGCCAGCAGCTTGGGACACTCCTACGAGCAGTACTTC
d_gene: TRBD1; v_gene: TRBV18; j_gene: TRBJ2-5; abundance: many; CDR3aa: CASSPRTGEETQYF; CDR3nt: TGTGCCAGCTCACCGCGGACAGGGGAAGAGACCCAGTACTTC
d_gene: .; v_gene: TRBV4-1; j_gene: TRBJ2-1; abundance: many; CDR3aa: CASSRDFRASDEQFF; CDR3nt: TGCGCCAGCAGCAGGGACTTCCGGGCATCCGATGAGCAGTTCTTC
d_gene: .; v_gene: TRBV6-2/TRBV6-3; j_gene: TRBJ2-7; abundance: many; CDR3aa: CASSLRGASYEQYF; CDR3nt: TGTGCCAGCAGTCTCAGGGGGGCTTCCTACGAGCAGTACTTC
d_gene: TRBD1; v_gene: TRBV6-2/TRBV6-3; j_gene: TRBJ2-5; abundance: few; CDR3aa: CASSKGQGGETQYF; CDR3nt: TGTGCCAGCAGTAAAGGACAGGGTGGCGAGACCCAGTACTTC
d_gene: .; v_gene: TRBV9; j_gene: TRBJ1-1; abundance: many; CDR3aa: CASSVVRVGNHTEAFF; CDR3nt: TGTGCCAGCAGCGTGGTTAGGGTTGGAAACCACACTGAAGCTTTCTTT
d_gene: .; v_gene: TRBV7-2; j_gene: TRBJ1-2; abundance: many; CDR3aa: CASSLAGRVSYGYTF; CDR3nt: TGTGCCAGCAGCTTAGCTGGCAGGGTAAGCTATGGCTACACCTTC
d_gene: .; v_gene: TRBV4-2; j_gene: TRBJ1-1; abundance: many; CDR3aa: CASSQDVRGAEAFF; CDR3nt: TGTGCCAGCAGCCAAGACGTCAGGGGCGCTGAAGCTTTCTTT
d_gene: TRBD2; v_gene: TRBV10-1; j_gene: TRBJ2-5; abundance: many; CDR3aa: CASSEPGDPAGGETQYF; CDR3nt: TGCGCCAGCAGTGAGCCAGGCGACCCGGCCGGGGGGGAGACCCAGTACTTC
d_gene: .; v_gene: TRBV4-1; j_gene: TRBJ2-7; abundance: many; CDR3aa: CASSPRDNDEQYF; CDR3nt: TGCGCCAGCAGCCCGAGGGACAACGACGAGCAGTACTTC
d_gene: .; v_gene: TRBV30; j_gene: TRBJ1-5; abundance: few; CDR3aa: CAWSNMYQPQHF; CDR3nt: TGTGCCTGGAGTAATATGTATCAGCCCCAGCATTTT
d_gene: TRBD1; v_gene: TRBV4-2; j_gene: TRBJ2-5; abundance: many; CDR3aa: CASSHGDRGLRETQYF; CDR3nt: TGTGCCAGCAGCCACGGCGACAGGGGGCTTCGGGAGACCCAGTACTTC
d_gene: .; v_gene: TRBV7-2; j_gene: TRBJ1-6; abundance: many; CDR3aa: CASSRGGQFNSPLHF; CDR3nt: TGTGCCAGCAGCCGTGGAGGACAGTTTAATTCACCCCTCCACTTT
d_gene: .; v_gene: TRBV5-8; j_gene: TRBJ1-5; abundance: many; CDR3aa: CASSPGSDQPQHF; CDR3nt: TGTGCCAGCAGCCCTGGTTCGGATCAGCCCCAGCATTTT
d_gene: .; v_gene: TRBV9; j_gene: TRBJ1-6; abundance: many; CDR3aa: CASTRGSRNSPLHF; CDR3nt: TGTGCCAGCACTAGGGGTTCCCGTAATTCACCCCTCCACTTT
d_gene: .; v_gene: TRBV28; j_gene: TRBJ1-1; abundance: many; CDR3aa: CASTSLYPNTEAFF; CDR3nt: TGTGCCAGCACCTCGCTCTATCCGAACACTGAAGCTTTCTTT
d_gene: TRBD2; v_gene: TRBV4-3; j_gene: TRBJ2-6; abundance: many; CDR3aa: CASSQDPAGGTGANVLTF; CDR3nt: TGCGCCAGCAGCCAAGATCCAGCGGGGGGGACTGGGGCCAACGTCCTGACTTTC
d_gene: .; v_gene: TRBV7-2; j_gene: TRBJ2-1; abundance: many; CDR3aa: CASSLGGGWRGLYNEQFF; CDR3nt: TGTGCCAGCAGCTTAGGAGGGGGTTGGCGGGGGCTCTACAATGAGCAGTTCTTC
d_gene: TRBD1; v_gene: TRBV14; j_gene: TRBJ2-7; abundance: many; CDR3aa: CASSSDRGKNEQYF; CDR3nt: TGTGCCAGCAGCTCGGACAGGGGTAAAAACGAGCAGTACTTC
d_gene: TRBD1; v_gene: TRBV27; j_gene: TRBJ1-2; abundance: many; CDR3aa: CASSRTGDWNGYTF; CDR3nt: TGTGCCAGCAGTCGGACAGGGGATTGGAATGGCTACACCTTC
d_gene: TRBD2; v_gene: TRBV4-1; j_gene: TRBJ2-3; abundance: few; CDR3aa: CASSQASGGDWYADTQYF; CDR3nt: TGCGCCAGCAGCCAGGCTAGCGGGGGAGATTGGTACGCAGATACGCAGTATTTT
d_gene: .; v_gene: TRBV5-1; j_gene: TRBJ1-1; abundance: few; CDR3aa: CASSLDSGLTEAFF; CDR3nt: TGCGCCAGCAGCTTGGACAGCGGGTTAACTGAAGCTTTCTTT
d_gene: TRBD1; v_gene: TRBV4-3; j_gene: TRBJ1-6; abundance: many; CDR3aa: CASSQEKTGRSPLHF; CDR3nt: TGCGCCAGCAGCCAAGAGAAGACAGGGAGATCACCCCTCCACTTT